This TCR beta chain is drawn from a study of blood T cell repertoires in COVID-19. Study-level information: Whether acute or convalescent, the COVID-19 samples came from the United States, Italy and Spain.

The study recruited people aged about 18 to 90 years across roughly 23 US areas. Original methodology: How many nucleated cells were present was estimated from reference gene primer amplification. Data came from immunoSEQ multiplex PCR; TCRdb stores just in-frame clones and leaves some out. V and J calls and clone size follow that table, whereas D and trimming were derived from the DNA. The data hold roughly 350,000 clones, with roughly 90% observed a single time. CDR1 and CDR2 from the germline V gene are KGHSH and LQKENI. The V end was cut by 7 bases, the J end by 2 bases, with 21 bases between. The CDR3 is 17 residues long.

V and J are TRBV18 and TRBJ2-1, with D tentatively TRBD2 (6 bases). Sequenced sample: PBMCs or T cells enriched from blood (not recorded which). The receptor was isolated from a woman in her twenties or thirties who had recovered from COVID-19. The CDR3 nucleotides are TGTGCCAGCTTACCTCGGAGGGGCAGGGTAACCTACAATGAGCAGTTCTTC. This translates into CASLPRRGRVTYNEQFF.